Listed below are T cell receptor beta chains from one sample, sequenced in a study of T cell responses to AZD1222 COVID-19 vaccine. The assay was immunoSEQ multiplex PCR, and TCRdb's table has in-frame clones only and misses some. The profile shows roughly 87,000 clones, about 89% of them singletons. Sequenced here: peripheral blood, sampled 28 days after the second AZD1222 dose. These receptors came from an adult who received the AZD1222 COVID-19 vaccine. Both conserved end residues are part of each CDR3. The D gene is left open where the match is weak. Clone size is given for some rows only: seen once, a few or many times, or a class if the clone is expanded.

>TRBV5-5|NA|TRBJ1-5|NA
CASSTLPTGNQPQHF
TGTGCCAGCAGTACCCTTCCGACGGGCAATCAGCCCCAGCATTTT
>TRBV27|NA|TRBJ1-5|NA
CASSPYSNQPQHF
TGTGCCAGCAGTCCTTATAGCAATCAGCCCCAGCATTTT
>TRBV11-2|NA|TRBJ2-1|NA
CASSARLSEQFF
TGTGCCAGCAGCGCCCGGTTGAGTGAGCAGTTCTTC
>TRBV9|NA|TRBJ1-2|NA
CASSFRDWDGYTF
TGTGCCAGCAGCTTTCGGGACTGGGATGGCTACACCTTC
>TRBV3-1/TRBV3-2|NA|TRBJ2-7|NA
CASSRALVRDHEQYF
TGTGCCAGCAGCCGGGCGCTAGTGAGGGACCACGAGCAGTACTTC
>TRBV11-3|TRBD1|TRBJ1-1|NA
CASSLTRTGANTEAFF
TGTGCCAGCAGCTTAACTCGGACAGGGGCGAACACTGAAGCTTTCTTT
>TRBV28|NA|TRBJ1-3|NA
CASTVGGSGNTIYF
TGTGCCAGCACCGTAGGGGGCTCTGGAAACACCATATATTTT
>TRBV6-1|TRBD1|TRBJ1-5|NA
CASSDGTGDQPQHF
TGTGCCAGCAGTGACGGGACAGGGGATCAGCCCCAGCATTTT
>TRBV10-2|TRBD1|TRBJ2-2|NA
CASSDNRGRTGELFF
TGCGCCAGCAGTGATAACAGGGGGCGAACCGGGGAGCTGTTTTTT
>TRBV7-3|TRBD1|TRBJ1-1|few
CASSPDRANTEAFF
TGTGCCAGCAGCCCGGACAGGGCGAACACTGAAGCTTTCTTT
>TRBV27|TRBD1|TRBJ1-6|NA
CASTDRNSPLHF
TGTGCCAGTACGGACAGGAATTCACCCCTCCACTTT
>TRBV12-3/TRBV12-4|NA|TRBJ2-7|NA
CASSFPASYEQYF
TGTGCCAGCAGTTTCCCAGCCTCCTACGAGCAGTACTTC
>TRBV19|NA|TRBJ1-5|NA
CASSWGEGNQPQHF
TGTGCCAGTTCCTGGGGGGAAGGCAATCAGCCCCAGCATTTT
>TRBV2|TRBD1|TRBJ1-5|NA
CASSAHGQALRAQPQHF
TGTGCCAGCAGTGCCCACGGACAGGCCTTAAGAGCTCAGCCCCAGCATTTT
>TRBV5-1|NA|TRBJ1-5|NA
CASSPVGGQPQHF
TGCGCCAGCAGCCCGGTTGGGGGTCAGCCCCAGCATTTT
>TRBV4-1|NA|TRBJ1-5|NA
CASSQEAGLRNQPQHF
TGCGCCAGCAGCCAAGAAGCGGGGTTACGCAATCAGCCCCAGCATTTT
>TRBV5-6|TRBD1|TRBJ1-1|NA
CASSPGTGGEAFF
TGTGCCAGCAGCCCGGGGACAGGTGGTGAAGCTTTCTTT
>TRBV28|NA|TRBJ1-2|NA
CASSLDAVDYGYTF
TGTGCCAGCAGTTTAGACGCAGTTGACTATGGCTACACCTTC
>TRBV7-2|NA|TRBJ2-5|NA
CASSLAGAGETQYF
TGTGCCAGCAGCTTAGCGGGGGCCGGGGAGACCCAGTACTTC
>TRBV11-3|TRBD1|TRBJ1-1|once
CASSLAGGDTEAFF
TGTGCCAGCAGCTTAGCAGGGGGTGACACTGAAGCTTTCTTT
>TRBV2|NA|TRBJ2-3|NA
CASSRDSTDTQYF
TGTGCCAGCAGTAGGGACAGCACAGATACGCAGTATTTT
>TRBV7-9|NA|TRBJ1-3|NA
CASQGTGNTIYF
TGTGCCAGCCAGGGTACGGGAAACACCATATATTTT